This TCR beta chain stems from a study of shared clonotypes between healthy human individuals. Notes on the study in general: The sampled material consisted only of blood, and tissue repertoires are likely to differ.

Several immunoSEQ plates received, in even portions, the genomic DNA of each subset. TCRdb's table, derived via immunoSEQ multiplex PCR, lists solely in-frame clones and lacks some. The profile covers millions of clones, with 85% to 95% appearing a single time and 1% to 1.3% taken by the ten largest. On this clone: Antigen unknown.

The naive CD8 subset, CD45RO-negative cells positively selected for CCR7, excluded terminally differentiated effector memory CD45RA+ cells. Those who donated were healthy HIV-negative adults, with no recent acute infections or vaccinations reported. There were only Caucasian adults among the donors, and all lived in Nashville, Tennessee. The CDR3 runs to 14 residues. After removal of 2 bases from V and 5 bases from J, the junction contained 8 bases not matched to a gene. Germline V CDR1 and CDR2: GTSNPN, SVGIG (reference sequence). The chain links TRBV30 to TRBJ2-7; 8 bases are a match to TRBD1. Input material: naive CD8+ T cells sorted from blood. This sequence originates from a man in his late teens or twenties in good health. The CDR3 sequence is CAWSRPGQGHEQYF. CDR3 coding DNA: TGTGCCTGGAGTCGACCCGGACAGGGCCACGAGCAGTACTTC.